One sample yielded the 30 T cell receptor beta chains listed below, sequenced in a study of technical replicates of blood from a few donors. Produced via immunoSEQ multiplex PCR; TCRdb's table is partial and in-frame only. The repertoire consists of about 88,000 clones, with 95% occurring once and the leading ten covering less than 0.35%. The sequencing input was T cells isolated from PBMCs. These TCRs come from a human donor in good health.

V usage is TRBV30 and J usage is TRBJ2-5; 8 bases are a match to TRBD2. In germline, CDR1 is GTSNPN, CDR2 SVGIG (reference sequence). V lost 0 bases and J lost 1; bases outside the gene matches: 4. The CDR3 consists of 15 residues. The CDR3 loop is CAWSVRGGAQETQYF. CDR3 nucleotide sequence: TGTGCCTGGAGTGTACGGGGGGGGGCCCAAGAGACCCAGTACTTC.

The chain links TRBV4-2 to TRBJ2-7; 9 nucleotides align to TRBD2. Germline CDR1 is LGHNA and CDR2 is YNFKEQ. The CDR3 spans 14 residues. Germline trimming cut 6 bases from V and 7 bases from J; bases unmatched to any gene: 10. The CDR3 loop reads CASRVLAGSLEQYF. DNA of the CDR3: TGTGCCAGCAGGGTTCTAGCGGGGAGTTTAGAGCAGTACTTC.

The V gene is TRBV27, the J gene TRBJ2-7; 7 positions match TRBD2. The V segment lost 5 bases and the J segment 2 bases; nucleotides outside the gene matches: 18. The CDR3 sequence is 18 residues long. The germline V gene has CDR1 MNHEY and CDR2 SMNVEV (reference sequence). CDR3 nucleotide sequence: TGTGCCAGCAGTCTGGGGGGGGGTTTTGTGACTAGAACCTACGAGCAGTACTTC. Translation: CASSLGGGFVTRTYEQYF.

As for this clone: This same CDR3 is encoded by further DNA sequences in the sample. CDR3 sequence (DNA): TGCAGCATCAATGCAGGTGGCGACTATGGCTACACCTTC. Translation: CSINAGGDYGYTF. The chain is built from TRBV29-1 and TRBJ1-2; D gene unclear. Trimming left V 8 bases short and J 3 bases short, with 16 bases between. Germline V gene lookup returns CDR1 SQVTM and CDR2 ANQGSEA. The CDR3 contains 13 residues.

This CDR3 reads CASSAVLAGGPHEQYF. The CDR3 DNA reads as TGCGCCAGCAGCGCAGTACTAGCGGGAGGGCCCCACGAGCAGTACTTC. The V call is TRBV5-1, the J call TRBJ2-7, with 13 bases that match TRBD2. After removal of 4 bases from V and 5 bases from J, the junction contained 9 bases not matched to a gene. The CDR3 consists of 16 residues. Germline values: CDR1 SGHRS, CDR2 YFSETQ.

The chain is built from TRBV9 and TRBJ1-3; a possible D gene is TRBD1 (6 bases). There are 16 residues in the CDR3. The germline V gene encodes CDR1 SGDLS and CDR2 YYNGEE. V shed 4 bases and J shed 0 bases, with 14 bases lying between them. The DNA for the CDR3 is TGTGCCAGCAGCCCCCGACAGGACTTCTCTGGAAACACCATATATTTT. This codes for CASSPRQDFSGNTIYF.

The chain joins TRBV6-5 to TRBJ1-1, with D perhaps TRBD1 (5 bases). The V gene's germline CDR1 is MNHEY and CDR2 SVGAGI. V was clipped by 0 bases and J by 8 bases, with 10 bases between them. The CDR3 sequence is 13 residues long. Here the CDR3 reads CASSYSSTVEAFF. As DNA, the CDR3 is TGTGCCAGCAGTTACTCCTCGACAGTCGAAGCTTTCTTT.

The rearrangement uses TRBV14 and TRBJ1-2; no clear D gene. V was pared by 0 bases and J by 12 bases, with 8 bases between. The CDR3 runs 11 residues. CDR1 is SGHDN and CDR2 is FVKESK in the germline V gene. The CDR3 here is CASSQDPSDTF. The CDR3 nucleotides are TGTGCCAGCAGCCAAGACCCATCGGACACCTTC.

The V and J genes are TRBV9 and TRBJ2-7; 9 bases line up with TRBD2. The germline CDR1 and CDR2 sequences are SGDLS and YYNGEE. V gave up 1 base and J gave up 2 bases; unmatched junction bases: 1. The CDR3 loop spans 14 amino acids. The CDR3 bases are TGTGCCAGCAGCGTAACTAGCGGGCCCTACGAGCAGTACTTC. Translated: CASSVTSGPYEQYF.

V and J are TRBV6-5 and TRBJ2-1, with TRBD2 matching over 9 bases. V gave up 2 bases and J gave up 2 bases; unmatched junction bases: 1. The CDR3 length is 15 residues. Germline loops: CDR1 MNHEY, CDR2 SVGAGI. The CDR3 sequence: CASSYASGAYNEQFF. CDR3 bases: TGTGCCAGCAGTTACGCTAGCGGGGCCTACAATGAGCAGTTCTTC.

As DNA, the CDR3 is TGTGCCAGCAGCTTAGAATGGCGGGAGTTCACCGGGGAGCTGTTTTTT. Protein: CASSLEWREFTGELFF. V is TRBV7-6 and J is TRBJ2-2; 7 bases fit TRBD2. The J segment lost 4 bases and the V segment lost 1 base, leaving 6 bases of the junction unmatched. The germline V gene encodes CDR1 SGHVS and CDR2 FNYEAQ. This CDR3 region has 16 residues. Complete variable domain (other parts from reference TRBV7-6 and TRBJ2-2): GAGVSQSPRYKVTKRGQDVALRCDPISGHVSLYWYRQALGQGPEFLTYFNYEAQQDKSGLPNDRFSAERPEGSISTLTIQRTEQRDSAMYRCASSLEWREFTGELFFGEGSRLTVL.

This clone was found once. The J gene is TRBJ2-1, the V gene TRBV19, with unresolved D. The CDR3 is 15 residues long. Trimming removed 5 bases from V and 2 bases from J, with 13 bases in between. Germline V gene sequence: CDR1 LNHDA, CDR2 SQIVND (reference sequence). CDR3 nucleotides: TGTGCCAGTAGTGGAACAGCTACGACCTACAATGAGCAGTTCTTC. Its translation: CASSGTATTYNEQFF.

This chain joins TRBV28 and TRBJ1-5; 7 positions match TRBD1. This CDR3 is built from 15 residues. The trim removed 5 bases at V and 3 bases at J, leaving 7 bases unmatched. The germline gives CDR1 MDHEN, CDR2 SYDVKM. The CDR3 loop is CASSPVDRDNQPQHF. Written as DNA, the CDR3 is TGTGCCAGCAGTCCTGTAGACAGGGACAATCAGCCCCAGCATTTT.

The rearrangement uses TRBV2 and TRBJ1-1; perhaps TRBD1 as D (5 bases). Deletions cut 6 bases from V and 0 bases from J, with 11 bases between. CDR1 is SNHLY, CDR2 FYNNEI, per germline. The CDR3 contains 14 residues. For the CDR3, the DNA is TGTGCCAGCAGGGTTGGCAGGGTGAACACTGAAGCTTTCTTT. Translation gives CASRVGRVNTEAFF.

J is TRBJ2-5 and V is TRBV6-5; possibly TRBD2 for D (5 bases). The CDR3 sequence is 12 residues long. In germline, CDR1 is MNHEY, CDR2 SVGAGI. V shed 6 bases and J shed 4 bases, with 9 bases lying between them. This CDR3 is CASSRGTETQYF. The CDR3 DNA follows: TGTGCCAGCAGCCGGGGAACAGAGACCCAGTACTTC.

The chain combines TRBV27 with TRBJ2-7; D is perhaps TRBD1 (6 bases). The V end was cut by 5 bases, the J end by 2 bases, with 19 bases between. Germline V lookup: CDR1 MNHEY, CDR2 SMNVEV (reference sequence). This CDR3 has 16 residues. The CDR3 nucleotides read TGTGCCAGCAGTCCTTCGACAGGTCAGGCTACCTACGAGCAGTACTTC. Translation: CASSPSTGQATYEQYF.

The rearrangement uses TRBV30 and TRBJ1-1; D gene uncertain. Deletions cut 0 bases from V and 5 bases from J, with 16 bases between. Looked up from germline, CDR1 is GTSNPN and CDR2 is SVGIG (reference sequence). This CDR3 has 15 amino acids. The chain's CDR3 is CAWSVPGDTRTEAFF. The CDR3 DNA is TGTGCCTGGAGTGTACCCGGAGACACTAGGACTGAAGCTTTCTTT.

V usage is TRBV5-5 and J usage is TRBJ1-5; D gene unclear. This CDR3 is built from 13 residues. V shed 2 bases and J shed 4 bases, with 7 bases lying between them. Germline CDR1 is SGHKS and CDR2 is YYEKEE (reference sequence). CDR3 residues: CASSFGVNQPQHF. CDR3 bases: TGTGCCAGCAGCTTCGGGGTTAATCAGCCCCAGCATTTT.

This chain links TRBV9 with TRBJ1-6; D might be TRBD1 (6 bases). V was pared by 0 bases and J by 9 bases, with 10 bases between. Germline V gene data show CDR1 as SGDLS and CDR2 as YYNGEE. The CDR3 loop spans 14 amino acids. The chain's CDR3 is CASSVARGGSPLHF. CDR3 DNA: TGTGCCAGCAGCGTAGCTCGAGGGGGTTCACCCCTCCACTTT.

This clone was counted once. The genes are TRBV5-1 and TRBJ1-3; the D gene is possibly TRBD1 (5 bases). Trimming stripped 7 bases from V and 1 base from J, with 9 bases between. The germline gives CDR1 SGHRS, CDR2 YFSETQ. The CDR3 has 13 residues. This CDR3 reads CASQGGSGNTIYF. The CDR3, as DNA: TGCGCCAGCCAGGGAGGGTCTGGAAACACCATATATTTT.

This chain uses TRBV9 with TRBJ2-5, with 14 nucleotides matching TRBD2. The trim removed 3 bases at V and 4 bases at J, leaving 11 bases unmatched. CDR1 SGDLS and CDR2 YYNGEE come from the germline V gene. The CDR3 contains 18 residues. CDR3 coding DNA: TGTGCCAGCAGCGGGGGGGTGGGACTAGCGGGAGAGATAGAGACCCAGTACTTC. Amino acid sequence: CASSGGVGLAGEIETQYF.

This rearrangement joins TRBV4-3 to TRBJ2-1, with 7 bases fitting TRBD2. The CDR3 runs to 15 residues. J gave up 6 bases and V 1 base, and 6 bases lay outside the gene matches. Germline CDR1 reads LGHNA; CDR2 reads YSLEER. The CDR3 DNA reads TGCGCCAGCAGCCAAGCGGGCGGGAGTGGCAATGAGCAGTTCTTC. This gives the protein CASSQAGGSGNEQFF.

The chain couples TRBV28 to TRBJ1-2, with 8 bases lining up with TRBD1. V lost 5 bases to trimming and J lost 7 bases; unmatched junction nucleotides: 6. This CDR3 spans 13 amino acids. From germline, CDR1 is MDHEN and CDR2 SYDVKM. The CDR3 DNA follows: TGTGCCAGCAGTCGCCCAGACAGGGGTGGCTACACCTTC. Its translation is CASSRPDRGGYTF.

This clone appeared once. The V call is TRBV28, the J call TRBJ1-2; 7 bases line up with TRBD1. V shed 6 bases, J shed 4 bases, and the junction held 5 bases outside the gene matches. CDR3 length: 13 amino acids. CDR1 and CDR2 from the germline V gene are MDHEN and SYDVKM. The CDR3 loop reads CASRLTGSYGYTF. The CDR3 DNA reads as TGTGCCAGCAGGCTGACAGGGAGCTATGGCTACACCTTC.

V and J are TRBV4-2 and TRBJ2-7; TRBD2 aligns across 16 bases. Germline assignment: CDR1 LGHNA and CDR2 YNFKEQ. The CDR3 extends over 23 amino acids. V trimming: 4 bases; J trimming: 0 bases; junction bases outside the gene matches: 21. The DNA for the CDR3 is TGTGCCAGCAGCCGCAACGACAGGGGAGGGCCGGGACTAGCGGGAGGGGGCTCCTACGAGCAGTACTTC. The encoded protein is CASSRNDRGGPGLAGGGSYEQYF.

The rearrangement uses TRBV7-9 and TRBJ2-7; 7 bases line up with TRBD2. V shed 5 bases, J shed 0 bases, and the junction held 7 bases outside the gene matches. The CDR3 runs to 15 residues. CDR1 is SEHNR and CDR2 is FQNEAQ in the germline V gene (reference sequence). The CDR3 coding sequence is TGTGCCAGCAGCCCCCCAGCGGGGTCCTCCTACGAGCAGTACTTC. This sequence encodes CASSPPAGSSYEQYF. The complete variable domain, with remaining parts taken from reference TRBV7-9 and TRBJ2-7, reads DTGVSQNPRHKITKRGQNVTFRCDPISEHNRLYWYRQTLGQGPEFLTYFQNEAQLEKSRLLSDRFSAERPKGSFSTLEIQRTEQGDSAMYLCASSPPAGSSYEQYFGPGTRLTVT.

The chain uses TRBV11-2 and TRBJ2-7; maybe TRBD2 (8 bases). Germline V CDR1 and CDR2: SGHAT, FQNNGV. V was clipped by 5 bases and J by 5 bases, with 22 bases between them. This CDR3 has 16 amino acids. CDR3 sequence: CASSPGGRGRMDEQYF. The CDR3 region has the DNA TGTGCCAGCAGCCCGGGGGGGAGGGGGCGGATGGACGAGCAGTACTTC.

This chain connects TRBV7-8 to TRBJ1-1; 7 bases fit TRBD1. The CDR3 is made up of 13 amino acids. Germline V gene sequence: CDR1 SGHVS, CDR2 FQNEAQ. V was clipped by 8 bases and J by 7 bases; unmatched bases: 10. The CDR3 protein is CASRGTEGNEAFF. CDR3 bases: TGTGCCAGCCGAGGGACAGAGGGTAATGAAGCTTTCTTT.

J is TRBJ2-3 and V is TRBV5-4; a possible D gene is TRBD2 (6 bases). The CDR3 runs to 15 residues. Looked up from germline, CDR1 is SGHNT and CDR2 is YYREEE (reference sequence). V was cut by 0 bases and J by 2 bases, with 10 bases left in between. CDR3 in DNA: TGTGCCAGCAGCTTGGTGGCTAGCGTCACAGATACGCAGTATTTT. This sequence encodes CASSLVASVTDTQYF.

V gene TRBV30 combines with J gene TRBJ2-2, with D perhaps matching TRBD1 (6 bases). CDR3 length equals 12 residues. With 8 bases removed from V and 4 bases from J, the gap between germline ends came to 11 bases. The germline V gene encodes CDR1 GTSNPN and CDR2 SVGIG (reference sequence). The CDR3 bases are TGTGCCGAATCCAGGGGCACCGGGGAGCTGTTTTTT. Translating it yields CAESRGTGELFF.